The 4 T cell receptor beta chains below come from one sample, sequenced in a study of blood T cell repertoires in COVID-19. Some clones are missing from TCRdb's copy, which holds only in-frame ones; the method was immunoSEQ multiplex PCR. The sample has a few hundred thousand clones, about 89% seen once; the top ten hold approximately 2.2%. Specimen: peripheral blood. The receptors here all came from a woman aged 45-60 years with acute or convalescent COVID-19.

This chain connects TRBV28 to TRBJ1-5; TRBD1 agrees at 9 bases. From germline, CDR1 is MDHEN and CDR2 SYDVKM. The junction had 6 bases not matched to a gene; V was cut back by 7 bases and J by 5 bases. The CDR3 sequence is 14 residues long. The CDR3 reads CASIPGQGYQPQHF. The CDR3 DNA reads TGTGCCAGCATCCCGGGACAGGGCTATCAGCCCCAGCATTTT.

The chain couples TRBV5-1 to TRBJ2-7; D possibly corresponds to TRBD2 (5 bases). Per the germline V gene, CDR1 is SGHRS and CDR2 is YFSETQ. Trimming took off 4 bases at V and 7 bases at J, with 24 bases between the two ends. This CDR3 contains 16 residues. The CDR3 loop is CASSPLVDSVVGEQYF. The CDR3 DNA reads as TGCGCCAGCAGCCCACTGGTGGACTCCGTCGTGGGAGAGCAGTACTTC.

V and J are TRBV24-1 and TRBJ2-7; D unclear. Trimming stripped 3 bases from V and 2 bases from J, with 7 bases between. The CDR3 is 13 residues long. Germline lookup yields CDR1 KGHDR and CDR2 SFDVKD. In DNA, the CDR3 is TGTGCCACCAGTGATCCCCTTACCTACGAGCAGTACTTC. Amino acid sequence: CATSDPLTYEQYF.

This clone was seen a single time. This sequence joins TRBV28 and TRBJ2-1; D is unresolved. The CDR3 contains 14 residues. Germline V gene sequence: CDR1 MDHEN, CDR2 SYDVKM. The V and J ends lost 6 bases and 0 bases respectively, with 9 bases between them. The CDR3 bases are TGTGCCAGCAGGCGCACGAGCTCCTACAATGAGCAGTTCTTC. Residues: CASRRTSSYNEQFF.